This T cell receptor beta chain is from a study of cytomegalovirus exposure and HLA in healthy donors. To note about this clone: Its antigen is not known.

The donors comprised healthy bone marrow donors. 13 Jbeta primers and 60 Vbeta primers were used for the PCR. Method: immunoSEQ multiplex PCR; TCRdb's copy keeps in-frame clones and lacks some. This sample yields roughly 200,000 clones, of which 79% are seen a single time; 0.69% belongs to the top ten. The CDR3 is made up of 13 amino acids. Trimming left V 4 bases short and J 4 bases short, with 11 bases between. CDR1 SGHRS and CDR2 YFSETQ come from the germline V gene. Study-level points and caveats: When the data were analyzed later, several of the most significant clusters appeared to be linked to common viral pathogens. Within an earlier analysis, most TCR beta V segments proved productive either about 90% or about 30% of the time. The dataset shows that most TCR sequences were rare, while some public TCRs occurred in many donors.

Input material: PBMCs. This chain links TRBV5-1 with TRBJ1-1; D is undetermined. This TCR derives from a woman between 40 and 50 years old in good health and CMV-seronegative. The CDR3 sequence: CASSTWSGTEAFF. CDR3 bases: TGCGCCAGCAGCACCTGGTCCGGCACTGAAGCTTTCTTT.